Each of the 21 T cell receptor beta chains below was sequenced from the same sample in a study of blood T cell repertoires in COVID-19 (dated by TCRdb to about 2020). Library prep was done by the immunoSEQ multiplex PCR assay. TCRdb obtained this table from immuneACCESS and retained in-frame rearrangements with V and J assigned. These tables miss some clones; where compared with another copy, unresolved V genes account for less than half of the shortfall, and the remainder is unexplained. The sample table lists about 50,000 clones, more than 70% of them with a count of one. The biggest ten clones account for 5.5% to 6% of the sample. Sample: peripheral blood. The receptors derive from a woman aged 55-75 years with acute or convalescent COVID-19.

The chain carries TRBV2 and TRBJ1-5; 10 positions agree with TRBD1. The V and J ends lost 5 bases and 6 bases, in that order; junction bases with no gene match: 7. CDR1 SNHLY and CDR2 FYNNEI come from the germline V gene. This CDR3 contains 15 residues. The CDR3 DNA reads TGTGCCAGCAGTATTTCGACAGGGGGCATTCAGCCCCAGCATTTT. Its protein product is CASSISTGGIQPQHF.

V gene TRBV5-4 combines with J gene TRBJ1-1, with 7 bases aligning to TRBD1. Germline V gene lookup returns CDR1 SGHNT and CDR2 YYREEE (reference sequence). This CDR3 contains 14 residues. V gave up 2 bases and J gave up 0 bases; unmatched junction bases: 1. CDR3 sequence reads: CASSFDRVNTEAFF. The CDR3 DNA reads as TGTGCCAGCAGCTTTGACAGGGTGAACACTGAAGCTTTCTTT.

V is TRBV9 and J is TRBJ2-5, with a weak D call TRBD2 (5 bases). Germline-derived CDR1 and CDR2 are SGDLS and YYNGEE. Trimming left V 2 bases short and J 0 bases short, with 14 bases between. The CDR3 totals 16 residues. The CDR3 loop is CASSVRGSANQETQYF. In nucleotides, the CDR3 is TGTGCCAGCAGCGTTCGAGGGTCGGCAAACCAAGAGACCCAGTACTTC.

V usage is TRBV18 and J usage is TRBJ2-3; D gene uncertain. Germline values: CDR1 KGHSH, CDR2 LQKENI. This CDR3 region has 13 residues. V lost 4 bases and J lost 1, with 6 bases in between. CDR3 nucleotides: TGTGCCAGCTCACGTTCCGGCACAGATACGCAGTATTTT. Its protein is CASSRSGTDTQYF.

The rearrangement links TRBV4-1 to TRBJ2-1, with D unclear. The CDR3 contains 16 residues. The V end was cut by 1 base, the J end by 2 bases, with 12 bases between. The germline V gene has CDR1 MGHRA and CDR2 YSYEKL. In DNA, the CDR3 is TGCGCCAGCAGCCAAGTAAACTTGGTTACCTACAATGAGCAGTTCTTC. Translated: CASSQVNLVTYNEQFF.

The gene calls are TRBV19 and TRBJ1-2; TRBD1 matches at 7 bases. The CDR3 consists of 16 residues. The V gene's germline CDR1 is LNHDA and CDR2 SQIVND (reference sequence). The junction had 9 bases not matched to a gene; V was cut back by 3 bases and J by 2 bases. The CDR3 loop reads CASSIGSGQQNYGYTF. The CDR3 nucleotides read TGTGCCAGTAGTATCGGCTCGGGACAGCAGAACTATGGCTACACCTTC.

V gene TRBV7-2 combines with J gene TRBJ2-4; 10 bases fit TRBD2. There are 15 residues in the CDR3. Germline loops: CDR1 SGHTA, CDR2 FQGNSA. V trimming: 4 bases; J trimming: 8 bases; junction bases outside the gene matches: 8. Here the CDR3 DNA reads TGTGCCAGCAGCTCGGCTAGCGGGAGCTCGGACATTCAGTACTTC. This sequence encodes CASSSASGSSDIQYF.

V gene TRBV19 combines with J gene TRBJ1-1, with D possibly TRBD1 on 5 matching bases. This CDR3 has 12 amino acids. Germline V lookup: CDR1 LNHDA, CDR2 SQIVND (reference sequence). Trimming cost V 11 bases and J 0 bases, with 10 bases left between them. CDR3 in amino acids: CASGGVNTEAFF. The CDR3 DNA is TGTGCCTCTGGGGGGGTGAACACTGAAGCTTTCTTT. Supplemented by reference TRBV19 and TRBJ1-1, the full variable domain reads DGGITQSPKYLFRKEGQNVTLSCEQNLNHDAMYWYRQDPGQGLRLIYYSQIVNDFQKGDIAEGYSVSREKKESFPLTVTSAQKNPTAFYLCASGGVNTEAFFGQGTRLTVV.

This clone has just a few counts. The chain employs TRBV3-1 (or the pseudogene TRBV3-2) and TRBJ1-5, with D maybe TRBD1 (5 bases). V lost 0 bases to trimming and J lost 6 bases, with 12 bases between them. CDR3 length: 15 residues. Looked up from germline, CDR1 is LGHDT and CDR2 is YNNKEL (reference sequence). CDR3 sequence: CASSQDRGFGQPQHF. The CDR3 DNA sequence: TGTGCCAGCAGCCAAGATAGGGGTTTCGGTCAGCCCCAGCATTTT.

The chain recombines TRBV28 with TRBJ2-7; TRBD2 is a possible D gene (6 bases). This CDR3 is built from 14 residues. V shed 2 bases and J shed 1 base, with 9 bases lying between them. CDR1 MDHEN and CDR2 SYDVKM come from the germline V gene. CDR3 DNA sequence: TGTGCCAGCAGTTTAAGCGGGCCGTCCTACGAGCAGTACTTC. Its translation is CASSLSGPSYEQYF.

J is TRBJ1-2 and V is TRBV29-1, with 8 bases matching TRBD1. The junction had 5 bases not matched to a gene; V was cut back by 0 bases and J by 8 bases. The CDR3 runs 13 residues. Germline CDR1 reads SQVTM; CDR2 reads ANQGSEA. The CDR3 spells CSVEEQGAGGYTF. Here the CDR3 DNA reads TGCAGCGTTGAAGAGCAGGGGGCGGGAGGCTACACCTTC.

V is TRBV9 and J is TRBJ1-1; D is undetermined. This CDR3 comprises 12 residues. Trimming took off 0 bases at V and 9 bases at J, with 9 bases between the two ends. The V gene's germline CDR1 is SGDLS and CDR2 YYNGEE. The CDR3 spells CASSVVEGQAFF. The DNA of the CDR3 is TGTGCCAGCAGCGTAGTAGAGGGCCAAGCTTTCTTT.

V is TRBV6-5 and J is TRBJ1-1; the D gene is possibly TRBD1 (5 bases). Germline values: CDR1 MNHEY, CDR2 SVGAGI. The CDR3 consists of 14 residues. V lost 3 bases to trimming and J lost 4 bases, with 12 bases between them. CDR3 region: CASSYRGFGTEAFF. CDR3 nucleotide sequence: TGTGCCAGCAGTTATCGGGGGTTCGGCACTGAAGCTTTCTTT.

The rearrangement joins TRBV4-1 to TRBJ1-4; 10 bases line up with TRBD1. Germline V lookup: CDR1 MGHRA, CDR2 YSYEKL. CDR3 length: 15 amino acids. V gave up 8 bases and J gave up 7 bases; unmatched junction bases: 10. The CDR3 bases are TGCGCCAGCCGTACCCCGGGACAGGGGTCTGAAAAACTGTTTTTT. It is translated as CASRTPGQGSEKLFF.

The chain's CDR3 is CASSFTSGAYEQYF. The CDR3 region has the DNA TGTGCCAGCAGCTTTACAAGTGGAGCCTACGAGCAGTACTTC. This rearrangement joins TRBV5-5 to TRBJ2-7; D is unclear. Germline V lookup: CDR1 SGHKS, CDR2 YYEKEE (reference sequence). The CDR3 runs to 14 residues. V gave up 2 bases and J gave up 2 bases, with 11 bases separating them.

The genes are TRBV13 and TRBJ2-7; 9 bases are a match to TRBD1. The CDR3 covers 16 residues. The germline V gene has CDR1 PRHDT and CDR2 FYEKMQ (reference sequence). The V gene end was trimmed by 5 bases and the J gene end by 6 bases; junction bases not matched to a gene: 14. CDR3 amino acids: CASSMFLTGQGGEQYF. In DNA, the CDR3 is TGTGCCAGCAGCATGTTCTTAACGGGACAGGGTGGCGAGCAGTACTTC.

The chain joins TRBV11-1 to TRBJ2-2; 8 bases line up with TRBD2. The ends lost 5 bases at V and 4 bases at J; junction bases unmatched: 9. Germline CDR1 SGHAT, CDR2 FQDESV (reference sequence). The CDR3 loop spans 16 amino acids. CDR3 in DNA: TGTGCCAGCAGCCCCCTCGTAGCGGGACCCACCGGGGAGCTGTTTTTT. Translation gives CASSPLVAGPTGELFF.

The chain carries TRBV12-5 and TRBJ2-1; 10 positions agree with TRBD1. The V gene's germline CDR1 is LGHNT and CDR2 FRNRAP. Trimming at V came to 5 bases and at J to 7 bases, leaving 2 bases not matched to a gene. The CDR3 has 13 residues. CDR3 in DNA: TGTGCTAGTGGTCTGGGACAGGGGAATGAGCAGTTCTTC. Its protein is CASGLGQGNEQFF.

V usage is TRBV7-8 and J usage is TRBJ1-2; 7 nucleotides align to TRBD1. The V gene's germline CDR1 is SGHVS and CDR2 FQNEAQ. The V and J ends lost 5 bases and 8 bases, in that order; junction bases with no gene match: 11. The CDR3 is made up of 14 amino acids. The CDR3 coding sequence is TGTGCCAGCAGCCCTGACAGGGCCCCACGCGGCTACACCTTC. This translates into CASSPDRAPRGYTF.

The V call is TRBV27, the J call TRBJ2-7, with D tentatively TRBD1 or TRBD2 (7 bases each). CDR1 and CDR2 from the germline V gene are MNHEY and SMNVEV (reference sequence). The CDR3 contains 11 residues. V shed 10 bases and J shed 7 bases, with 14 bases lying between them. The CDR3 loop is CATRGGGEQYF. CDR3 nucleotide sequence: TGTGCCACCAGGGGGGGAGGGGAGCAGTACTTC.

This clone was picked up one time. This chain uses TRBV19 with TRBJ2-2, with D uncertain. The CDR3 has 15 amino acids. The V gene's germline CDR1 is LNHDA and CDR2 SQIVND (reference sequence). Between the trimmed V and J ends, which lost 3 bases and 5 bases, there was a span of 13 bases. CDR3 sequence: CASSILRLKTGELFF. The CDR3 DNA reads TGTGCCAGTAGTATCTTGAGACTGAAGACCGGGGAGCTGTTTTTT.